Below, one T cell receptor beta chain is given with its context. The investigators amplified TCR beta CDR3 regions from RNA transcripts. When the TCR CDR3 underwent first-round RT-PCR, the HTBI primer set was used. TCRdb ran MiXCR on the multiplex PCR reads and lists one entry per CDR3 protein. In the table there are some 500,000 distinct CDR3 sequences, about 15% of which are singletons. These data are taken from a study of T cells in Graves' hyperthyroidism and ophthalmopathy. Per the germline V gene, CDR1 is ENHRY and CDR2 is SYGVKD. The CDR3 has 14 residues. The V and J ends lost 0 bases and 4 bases respectively, with 9 bases between them.

The genes are TRBV10-3 and TRBJ2-5; no firm D call. The sequence came from a woman in her late teens or twenties with Graves' hyperthyroidism. Sequenced: blood. CDR3 protein: CAISESMVGETQYF. CDR3 nucleotide sequence: TGTGCCATCAGTGAGTCTATGGTAGGAGAGACCCAGTACTTC.